This T cell receptor beta chain was found in a study of OX40 agonist ivuxolimab in advanced cancers. The method was immunoSEQ multiplex PCR; TCRdb's version includes in-frame clones alone and lacks a portion of them. The sample includes some 42,000 clones, 86% of them seen just once. Germline V gene data show CDR1 as MNHEY and CDR2 as SVGAGI. V was pared by 6 bases and J by 2 bases, with 7 bases of the junction left unmatched. The CDR3 covers 14 residues. The material was CD4+ or CD8+ T cells sorted from blood, obtained in a trial of the OX40 agonist ivuxolimab. V usage is TRBV6-5 and J usage is TRBJ2-7; TRBD2 aligns across 7 bases. The TCR sequence derives from an adult with an advanced solid tumor such as melanoma, head and neck, liver or kidney cancer. The CDR3 region has the DNA TGTGCCAGCAGGGGCCTCCGGGGGGCCTACGAGCAGTACTTC. Its protein product is CASRGLRGAYEQYF.